This T cell receptor beta chain emerged from a study of control samples from healthy donors and cancer patients (dated by TCRdb to about 2020). Libraries were prepared through the immunoSEQ multiplex PCR assay. TCRdb limited this immuneACCESS table to in-frame rearrangements with V and J called. A share of clones is missing; checked studies link under half to unresolved V genes, and the rest is unexplained. The sample table records under 150,000 clones; about 92% of these occur just once. 1.5% to 2% of the sample goes to the ten largest clones. Trimming takes 4 bases off V and 9 bases off J; junction bases not matched to a gene: 14. The CDR3 covers 15 residues, taking in both the cysteine and the phenylalanine. The DNA shown is the 45-base CDR3, in frame from base 1. In the germline V gene, CDR1 corresponds to MDHEN and CDR2 to SYDVKM. Details on this clone: Its antigen is unknown. No base quality values were provided; no much bigger clone lies one nucleotide off.

The V and J segments used are TRBV28 and TRBJ1-1, with 7 bases in between that match TRBD1. The receptor comes from a man between 50 and 59 years old with head and neck cancer. The sample consisted of PBMCs. The CDR3 reads CASSSGQASGTKAFF. The DNA sequence follows: TGTGCCAGCAGTTCCGGACAGGCCTCGGGGACAAAAGCTTTCTTT.